The clone carrying this T cell receptor (beta chain) was counted a few times. What it binds is unknown. This specimen comes from a study of cytomegalovirus exposure and HLA in healthy donors. The study, taken as a whole, reports: Presence/absence comparisons presumed near-even sequencing depth among donors.

The germline gives CDR1 SGHRS, CDR2 YFSETQ. J gave up 5 bases and V 3 bases, and 6 bases lay outside the gene matches. There are 14 residues in the CDR3. PCR involved 60 Vbeta and 13 Jbeta primers. Sequencing was performed with immunoSEQ multiplex PCR; in TCRdb, only in-frame clones are kept and a portion is missing. Here the sample spans approximately 200,000 clones, roughly 83% being singletons. This TCR was recovered from a boy between 10 and 17 years old in good health and CMV-seronegative. This chain links TRBV5-1 with TRBJ2-3; 7 bases map to TRBD1. Sequencing was carried out using PBMCs. CDR3 sequence: CASSSIPGGDTQYF. CDR3 nucleotides: TGCGCCAGCAGCTCAATCCCAGGGGGAGATACGCAGTATTTT.